The entry below gives a single T cell receptor beta chain sequence along with its context. Its antigen is currently unknown. This entry comes from a study of cytomegalovirus exposure and HLA in healthy donors. Study conclusions and caveats: By a later analysis, the bulk of CMV-associated TCR beta chains appeared HLA-restricted. Most of the TCR beta V segments (in an earlier analysis) were productive either about 87% or about 30% of the time. TCR association rates varied by HLA locus in a later analysis, with DRB1 highest and HLA-C lowest.

Primers for the PCR totalled 60 Vbeta and 13 Jbeta. Clones were sequenced by immunoSEQ multiplex PCR, and TCRdb holds only the in-frame ones, with some missing. The sample shows about 130,000 clones, 60% to 80% of them seen only once. Samples came from healthy bone marrow donors. Per germline, CDR1 LGHNA and CDR2 YSLEER. V lost 4 bases and J lost 7; bases outside the gene matches: 7. This CDR3 spans 16 amino acids. The TCR comes from a man aged 50-59 years in good health and CMV-seropositive. The rearrangement joins TRBV4-3 to TRBJ2-2; TRBD2 aligns across 12 bases. The specimen sequenced was PBMCs. The CDR3 reads CASSRTSGRQGGELFF. The CDR3 region has the DNA TGCGCCAGCAGCCGAACTAGCGGGAGGCAAGGCGGGGAGCTGTTTTTT.